These 18 T cell receptor beta chains share one sample of origin, sequenced in a study of CD8+ T cells in alopecia areata. The sequencing template was cDNA reverse transcribed from extracted RNA. Produced via immunoSEQ multiplex PCR; TCRdb's table is partial and in-frame only. The sample has roughly 200,000 clones, over 55% seen once. The sequences come from CD4+ T cells sorted from blood, collected at week 0. These TCRs come from a human donor with alopecia areata.

In its sample, this clone was seen a few times. The chain joins TRBV6-6 to TRBJ1-1, with D hard to call. Germline CDR1 and CDR2: MNHNY and SVGAGI (reference sequence). CDR3 size: 15 residues. The V and J ends lost 0 bases and 3 bases respectively, with 11 bases between them. CDR3 in DNA: TGTGCCAGCAGTTACTCGGGCATTCTGTACACTGAAGCTTTCTTT. It specifies CASSYSGILYTEAFF.

V and J are TRBV6-5 and TRBJ2-1; 7 bases map to TRBD1. There are 12 residues in the CDR3. Germline V CDR1 and CDR2: MNHEY, SVGAGI. V shed 6 bases, J shed 10 bases, and the junction held 6 bases outside the gene matches. CDR3 nucleotides: TGTGCCAGCAGCTCACCGGGACAGGAGCAGTTCTTC. It encodes CASSSPGQEQFF.

This clone was seen a handful of times. Distinct nucleotide sequences in the sample also encode this CDR3. The rearrangement links TRBV30 to TRBJ1-2; D ambiguous. Germline V gene sequence: CDR1 GTSNPN, CDR2 SVGIG (reference sequence). The CDR3 runs to 12 residues. V was shortened by 1 base and J by 5 bases, with 8 bases between the two germline ends. The CDR3 spells CAWSGGTYGYTF. In nucleotides, the CDR3 is TGTGCCTGGAGTGGAGGAACGTATGGCTACACCTTC.

This chain connects TRBV4-3 to TRBJ2-5, with D perhaps TRBD2 (6 bases). The CDR3 runs 15 residues. V was cut by 1 base and J by 2 bases, with 11 bases left in between. In germline, CDR1 is LGHNA, CDR2 YSLEER. CDR3 coding DNA: TGCGCCAGCAGCCAAGCGGGTCTAGCGCAAGAGACCCAGTACTTC. Amino acid sequence: CASSQAGLAQETQYF.

V and J are TRBV29-1 and TRBJ2-4, with a tentative D call TRBD1 (7 bases). V was shortened by 3 bases and J by 0 bases, with 12 bases between the two germline ends. Germline CDR1 reads SQVTM; CDR2 reads ANQGSEA. This CDR3 spans 15 amino acids. In DNA, the CDR3 is TGCAGCGTTGAGGAGGGGGCGCGAGCCAAAAACATTCAGTACTTC. It specifies CSVEEGARAKNIQYF.

The table lists this clone with a few counts. The rearrangement links TRBV7-8 to TRBJ1-2; tentatively, D is TRBD1 (5 bases). The V gene lost 5 bases and the J gene lost 4 bases, with 11 bases spanning the gap. The germline gives CDR1 SGHVS, CDR2 FQNEAQ. The CDR3 length is 13 residues. The CDR3 region is CASSVRDGYGYTF. CDR3 sequence (DNA): TGTGCCAGCAGCGTCCGGGACGGCTATGGCTACACCTTC.

The V gene is TRBV13, the J gene TRBJ1-5; maybe TRBD1 (5 bases). The CDR3 loop spans 14 amino acids. The V and J ends lost 4 bases and 0 bases respectively, with 7 bases between them. Germline V CDR1 and CDR2: PRHDT, FYEKMQ (reference sequence). CDR3 nucleotides: TGTGCCAGCAGCTCCGGACATAGCAATCAGCCCCAGCATTTT. Protein: CASSSGHSNQPQHF.

This clone was picked up a small number of times. J is TRBJ1-1 and V is TRBV4-3; D remains ambiguous. The V end was cut by 0 bases, the J end by 7 bases, with 12 bases between. CDR3 size: 14 residues. CDR1 and CDR2 from the germline V gene are LGHNA and YSLEER. CDR3 amino acids: CASSQEAKASEAFF. Written as DNA, the CDR3 is TGCGCCAGCAGCCAAGAGGCGAAAGCAAGTGAAGCTTTCTTT.

The CDR3 bases are TGCAGCGCTCACGGGACGGAGAACACTGAAGCTTTCTTT. This codes for CSAHGTENTEAFF. V and J are TRBV29-1 and TRBJ1-1, with D maybe TRBD1 (5 bases). Trimming took off 7 bases at V and 1 base at J, with 13 bases between the two ends. The CDR3 is 13 residues long. From germline, CDR1 is SQVTM and CDR2 ANQGSEA.

The rearrangement uses TRBV11-2 and TRBJ1-2; 9 positions agree with TRBD1. Looked up from germline, CDR1 is SGHAT and CDR2 is FQNNGV. CDR3 length equals 15 residues. The V and J ends lost 2 bases and 3 bases, in that order; junction bases with no gene match: 4. CDR3 sequence: CASSLWGQGDYGYTF. The CDR3 DNA follows: TGTGCCAGCAGCTTATGGGGACAGGGTGACTATGGCTACACCTTC. Full variable domain (rest looked up from reference TRBV11-2 and TRBJ1-2): EAGVAQSPRYKIIEKRQSVAFWCNPISGHATLYWYQQILGQGPKLLIQFQNNGVVDDSQLPKDRFSAERLKGVDSTLKIQPAKLEDSAVYLCASSLWGQGDYGYTFGSGTRLTVV.

The chain is built from TRBV29-1 and TRBJ2-1, with 9 bases lining up with TRBD2. Germline assignment: CDR1 SQVTM and CDR2 ANQGSEA. The CDR3 covers 15 residues. Trimming took 4 bases from V and 4 from J; bases not matched to a gene: 8. CDR3: CSVGPGLASYNEQFF. DNA for the CDR3: TGCAGCGTTGGGCCGGGACTAGCCTCTTACAATGAGCAGTTCTTC.

In this sample, this clone turned up a few times. The gene calls are TRBV30 and TRBJ2-5, with D perhaps matching TRBD1 or TRBD2 (5 bases each). The ends were cut back, 2 bases at V and 6 bases at J, with 16 bases in the middle. Germline V CDR1 and CDR2: GTSNPN, SVGIG (reference sequence). This CDR3 is built from 14 residues. CDR3 in DNA: TGTGCCTGGAGTTCCACCGGGGCAAGTAAGACCCAGTACTTC. Its protein product is CAWSSTGASKTQYF.

CDR3 nucleotides: TGTGCCAGCATGGACGGCCCCAATCAGCCCCAGCATTTT. Protein product: CASMDGPNQPQHF. The rearrangement joins TRBV28 to TRBJ1-5, with D unclear. Trimming took 7 bases from V and 3 from J, leaving 10 bases between them. Germline V gene lookup returns CDR1 MDHEN and CDR2 SYDVKM. CDR3 length equals 13 residues.

This rearrangement joins TRBV9 to TRBJ2-2; TRBD1 might be the D (7 bases). Trimming pared 2 bases from V and 4 bases from J, leaving 15 bases between. Germline V lookup: CDR1 SGDLS, CDR2 YYNGEE. The CDR3 totals 16 residues. The CDR3 here is CASSVLPGGSTGELFF. In nucleotides, the CDR3 is TGTGCCAGCAGCGTCCTCCCAGGGGGGAGCACCGGGGAGCTGTTTTTT.

The chain combines TRBV5-1 with TRBJ1-2; D is possibly TRBD1 (6 bases). The germline V and J ends were trimmed by 4 bases and 4 bases, with 17 bases remaining between them. The CDR3 totals 15 residues. Germline V gives CDR1 SGHRS, CDR2 YFSETQ. The CDR3 nucleotides read TGCGCCAGCAGCCCGGGACAAGAGATACTCTATGGCTACACCTTC. This translates into CASSPGQEILYGYTF.

The chain combines TRBV29-1 with TRBJ2-3; D possibly matches TRBD1 or TRBD2 (5 bases each). The CDR3 extends over 14 amino acids. Trimming cost V 3 bases and J 3 bases, with 13 bases left between them. CDR1 and CDR2 from the germline V gene are SQVTM and ANQGSEA. Here the CDR3 DNA reads TGCAGCGTTGATGCCCGGGGCCTGACAGATACGCAGTATTTT. It encodes CSVDARGLTDTQYF.

V usage is TRBV7-9 and J usage is TRBJ1-1; possibly TRBD1 for D (6 bases). This CDR3 spans 13 amino acids. Trimming took 1 base from V and 9 from J, leaving 12 bases between them. Germline values: CDR1 SEHNR, CDR2 FQNEAQ (reference sequence). In nucleotides, the CDR3 is TGTGCCAGCAGCTTAGGAGCTGGGGGCAAAGCTTTCTTT. This sequence encodes CASSLGAGGKAFF.

This clone was observed at least ten times. The chain has TRBV7-2 and TRBJ2-1; 14 bases match TRBD2. V lost 5 bases, J lost 9 bases, and 6 bases stayed unmatched. Germline-derived CDR1 and CDR2 are SGHTA and FQGNSA. The CDR3 loop spans 15 amino acids. For the CDR3, the DNA is TGTGCCAGCAGCCCCCGACTAGCGGGGGGGCGTGAGCAGTTCTTC. Protein sequence: CASSPRLAGGREQFF.